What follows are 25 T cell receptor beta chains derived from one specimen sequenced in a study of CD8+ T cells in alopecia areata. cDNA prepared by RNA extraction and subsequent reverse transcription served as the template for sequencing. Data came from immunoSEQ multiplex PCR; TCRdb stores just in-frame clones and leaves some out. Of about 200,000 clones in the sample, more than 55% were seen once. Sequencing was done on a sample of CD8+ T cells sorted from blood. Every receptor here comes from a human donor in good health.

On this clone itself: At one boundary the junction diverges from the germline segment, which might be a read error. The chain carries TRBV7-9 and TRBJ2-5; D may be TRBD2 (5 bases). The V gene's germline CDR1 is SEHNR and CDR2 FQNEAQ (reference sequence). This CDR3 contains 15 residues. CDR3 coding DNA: TGTGCCAGCAGCCTAGCCCCCCCGGGTATGGAGACCCAGTACTTC. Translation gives CASSLAPPGMETQYF.

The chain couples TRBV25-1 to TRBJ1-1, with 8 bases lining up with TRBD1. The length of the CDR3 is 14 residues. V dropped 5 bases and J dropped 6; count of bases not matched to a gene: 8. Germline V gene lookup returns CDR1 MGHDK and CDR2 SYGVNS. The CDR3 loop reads CASSTRTGGAEAFF. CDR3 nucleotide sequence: TGTGCCAGCAGTACTCGAACAGGGGGTGCTGAAGCTTTCTTT.

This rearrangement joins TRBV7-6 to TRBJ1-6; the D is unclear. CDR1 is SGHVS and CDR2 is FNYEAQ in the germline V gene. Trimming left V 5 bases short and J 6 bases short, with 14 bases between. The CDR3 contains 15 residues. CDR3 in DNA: TGTGCCAGCAGCCCTAGGCGAGGGAGTAATTCACCCCTCCACTTT. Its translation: CASSPRRGSNSPLHF.

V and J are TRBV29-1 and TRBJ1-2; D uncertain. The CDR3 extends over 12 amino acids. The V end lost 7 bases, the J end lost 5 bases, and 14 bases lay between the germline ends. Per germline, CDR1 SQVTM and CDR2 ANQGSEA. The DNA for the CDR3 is TGCAGCGCCGATGGCTCTGAGTATGGCTACACCTTC. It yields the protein CSADGSEYGYTF.

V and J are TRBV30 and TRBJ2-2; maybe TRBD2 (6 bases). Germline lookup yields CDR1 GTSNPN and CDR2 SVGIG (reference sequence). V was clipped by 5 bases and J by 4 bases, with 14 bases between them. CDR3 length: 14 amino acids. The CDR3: CAWDVGGFTGELFF. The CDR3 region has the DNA TGTGCCTGGGACGTTGGGGGGTTCACCGGGGAGCTGTTTTTT.

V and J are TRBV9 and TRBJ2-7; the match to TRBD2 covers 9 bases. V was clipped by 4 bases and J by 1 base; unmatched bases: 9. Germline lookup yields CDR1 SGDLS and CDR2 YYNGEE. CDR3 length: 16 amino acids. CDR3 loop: CASSLNPAGGSYEQYF. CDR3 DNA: TGTGCCAGCAGCCTAAACCCAGCGGGAGGATCCTACGAGCAGTACTTC.

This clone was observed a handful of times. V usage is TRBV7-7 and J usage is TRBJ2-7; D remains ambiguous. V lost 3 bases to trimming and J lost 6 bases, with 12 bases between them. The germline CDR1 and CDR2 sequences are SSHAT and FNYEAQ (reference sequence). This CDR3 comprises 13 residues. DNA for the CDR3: TGTGCCAGCAGCTTGGCGGCCGGATCCGAGCAGTACTTC. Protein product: CASSLAAGSEQYF.

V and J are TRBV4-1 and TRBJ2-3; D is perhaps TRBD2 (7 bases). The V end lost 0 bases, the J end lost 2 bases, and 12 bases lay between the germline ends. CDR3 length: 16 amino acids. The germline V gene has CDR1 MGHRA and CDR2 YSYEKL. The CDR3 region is CASSQETGGPTDTQYF. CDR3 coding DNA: TGCGCCAGCAGCCAAGAAACGGGGGGCCCCACAGATACGCAGTATTTT.

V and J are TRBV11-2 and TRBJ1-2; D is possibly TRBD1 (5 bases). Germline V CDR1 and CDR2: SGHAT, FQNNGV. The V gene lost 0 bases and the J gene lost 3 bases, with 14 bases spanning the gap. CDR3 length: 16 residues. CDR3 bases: TGTGCCAGCAGCTTAGAGGGTTCCGGCAGGGACTATGGCTACACCTTC. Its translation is CASSLEGSGRDYGYTF.

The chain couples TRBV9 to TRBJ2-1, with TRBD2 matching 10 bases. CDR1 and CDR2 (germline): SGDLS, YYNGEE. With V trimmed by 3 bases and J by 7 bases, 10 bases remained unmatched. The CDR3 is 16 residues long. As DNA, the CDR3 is TGTGCCAGCAGCGGTTTAGCGGGGGGCCGGGGGAATGAGCAGTTCTTC. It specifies CASSGLAGGRGNEQFF.

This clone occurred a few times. Here the CDR3 DNA reads TGTGCCAGCAGCCAAGGGGCTAGCGGGAGTTCCTCTCCTAGCACAGATACGCAGTATTTT. Translation gives CASSQGASGSSSPSTDTQYF. V and J are TRBV14 and TRBJ2-3; TRBD2 aligns across 10 bases. This CDR3 comprises 20 residues. Germline V CDR1 and CDR2: SGHDN, FVKESK. V trimming: 1 base; J trimming: 0 bases; junction bases outside the gene matches: 13.

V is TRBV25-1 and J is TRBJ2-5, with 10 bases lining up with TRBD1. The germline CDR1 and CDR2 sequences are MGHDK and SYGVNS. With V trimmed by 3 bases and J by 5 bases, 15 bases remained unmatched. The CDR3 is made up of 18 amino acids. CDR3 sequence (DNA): TGTGCCAGCAGTGATCCGGGACAGGGGTCTCTCGGTGGGGAGACCCAGTACTTC. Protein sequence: CASSDPGQGSLGGETQYF.

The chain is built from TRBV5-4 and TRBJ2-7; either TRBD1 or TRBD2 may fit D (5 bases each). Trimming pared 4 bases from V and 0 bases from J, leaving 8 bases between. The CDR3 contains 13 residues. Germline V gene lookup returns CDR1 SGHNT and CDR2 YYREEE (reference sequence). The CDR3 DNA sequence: TGTGCCAGCAGCCCGGGGCTCTCCTACGAGCAGTACTTC. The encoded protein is CASSPGLSYEQYF.

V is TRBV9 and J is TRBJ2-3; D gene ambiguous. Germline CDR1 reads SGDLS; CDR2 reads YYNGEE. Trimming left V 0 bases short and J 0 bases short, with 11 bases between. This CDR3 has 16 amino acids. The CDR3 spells CASSVGAGASTDTQYF. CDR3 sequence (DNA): TGTGCCAGCAGCGTAGGGGCAGGTGCTAGCACAGATACGCAGTATTTT.

CDR3 amino acids: CATREASGYEQYF. The DNA of the CDR3 is TGTGCCACGAGGGAGGCCTCGGGCTACGAGCAGTACTTC. The chain uses TRBV7-9 and TRBJ2-7; D is perhaps TRBD2 (6 bases). This CDR3 has 13 residues. Deletions cut 10 bases from V and 3 bases from J, with 16 bases between. CDR1 and CDR2 (germline): SEHNR, FQNEAQ (reference sequence).

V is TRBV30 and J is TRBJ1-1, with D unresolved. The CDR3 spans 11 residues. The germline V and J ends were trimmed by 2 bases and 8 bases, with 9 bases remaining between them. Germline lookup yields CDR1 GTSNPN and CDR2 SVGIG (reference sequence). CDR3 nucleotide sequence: TGTGCCTGGAGTTCGGTACAAGAAGCTTTCTTT. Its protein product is CAWSSVQEAFF.

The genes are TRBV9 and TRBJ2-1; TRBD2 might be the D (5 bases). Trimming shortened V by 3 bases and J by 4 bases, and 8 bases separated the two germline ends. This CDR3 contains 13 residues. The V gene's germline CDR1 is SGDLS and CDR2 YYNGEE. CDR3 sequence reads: CASSGTAYNEQFF. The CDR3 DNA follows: TGTGCCAGCAGCGGGACTGCGTACAATGAGCAGTTCTTC.

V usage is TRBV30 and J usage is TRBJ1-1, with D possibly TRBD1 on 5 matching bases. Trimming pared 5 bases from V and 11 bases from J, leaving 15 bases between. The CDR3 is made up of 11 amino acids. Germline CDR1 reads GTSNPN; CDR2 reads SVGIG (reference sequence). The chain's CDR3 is CAWHHGTLAFF. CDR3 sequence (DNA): TGTGCCTGGCATCACGGGACGCTGGCTTTCTTT.

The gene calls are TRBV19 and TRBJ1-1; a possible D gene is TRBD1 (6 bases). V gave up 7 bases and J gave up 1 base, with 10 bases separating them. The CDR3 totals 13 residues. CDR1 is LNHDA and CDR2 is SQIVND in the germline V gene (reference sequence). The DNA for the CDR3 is TGTGCCAGTACCGAACAGGGGAACACTGAAGCTTTCTTT. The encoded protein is CASTEQGNTEAFF.

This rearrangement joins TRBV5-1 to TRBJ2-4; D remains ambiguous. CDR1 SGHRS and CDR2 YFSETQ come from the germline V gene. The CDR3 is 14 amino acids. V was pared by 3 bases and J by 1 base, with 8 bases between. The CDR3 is CASSSTVAKNIQYF. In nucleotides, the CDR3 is TGCGCCAGCAGCTCGACGGTGGCCAAAAACATTCAGTACTTC. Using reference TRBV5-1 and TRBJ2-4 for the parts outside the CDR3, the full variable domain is KAGVTQTPRYLIKTRGQQVTLSCSPISGHRSVSWYQQTPGQGLQFLFEYFSETQRNKGNFPGRFSGRQFSNSRSEMNVSTLELGDSALYLCASSSTVAKNIQYFGAGTRLSVL.

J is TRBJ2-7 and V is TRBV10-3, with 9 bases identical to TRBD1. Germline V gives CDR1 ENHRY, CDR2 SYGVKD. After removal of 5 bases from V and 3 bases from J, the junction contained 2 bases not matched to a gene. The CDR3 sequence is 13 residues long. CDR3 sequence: CAISPGQGYEQYF. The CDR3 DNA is TGTGCCATCAGTCCGGGACAGGGCTACGAGCAGTACTTC.

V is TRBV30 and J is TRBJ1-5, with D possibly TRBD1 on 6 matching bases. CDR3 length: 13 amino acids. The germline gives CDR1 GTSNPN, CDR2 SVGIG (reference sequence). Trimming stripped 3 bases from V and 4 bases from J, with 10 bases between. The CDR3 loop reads CAWSGQGNQPQHF. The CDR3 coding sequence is TGTGCCTGGAGCGGGCAGGGGAATCAGCCCCAGCATTTT.

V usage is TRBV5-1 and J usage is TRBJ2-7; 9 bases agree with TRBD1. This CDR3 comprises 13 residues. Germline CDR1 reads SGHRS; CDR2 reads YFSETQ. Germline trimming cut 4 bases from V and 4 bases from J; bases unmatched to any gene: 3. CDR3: CASSLGTGYEQYF. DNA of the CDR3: TGCGCCAGCAGCCTGGGGACAGGGTACGAGCAGTACTTC.

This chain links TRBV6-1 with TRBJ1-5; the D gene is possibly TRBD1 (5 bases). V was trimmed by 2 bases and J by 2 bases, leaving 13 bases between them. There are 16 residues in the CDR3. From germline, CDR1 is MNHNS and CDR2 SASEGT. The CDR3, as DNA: TGTGCCAGCAGTGAAAATGGTGGGGCTCGCAATCAGCCCCAGCATTTT. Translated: CASSENGGARNQPQHF.

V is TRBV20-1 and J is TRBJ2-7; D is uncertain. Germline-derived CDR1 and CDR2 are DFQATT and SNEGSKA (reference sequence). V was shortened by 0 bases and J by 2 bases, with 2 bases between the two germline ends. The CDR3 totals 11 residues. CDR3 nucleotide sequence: TGCAGTGCTAGAGATCCCTACGAGCAGTACTTC. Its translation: CSARDPYEQYF.